This TCR beta chain is drawn from a study of blood T cell repertoires in COVID-19. The repertoire was sequenced with immunoSEQ multiplex PCR; TCRdb's copy has only in-frame clones and lacks some. This sample has 100,000 or so clones; 70% to 80% occur once, and the top ten carry roughly a third. This clone was detected only once. This CDR3 spans 15 amino acids. The V gene's germline CDR1 is LGHNA and CDR2 YSLEER. Trimming pared 4 bases from V and 4 bases from J, leaving 13 bases between. This sequence joins TRBV4-3 and TRBJ1-4, with D possibly TRBD1 on 6 matching bases. The receptor comes from a man in his 70s with active or convalescent COVID-19. Material: peripheral blood. In DNA form, the CDR3 reads TGCGCCAGCAGCCGGGGGGGACATATTAATGAAAAACTGTTTTTT. Translated, it gives CASSRGGHINEKLFF.